This T cell receptor beta chain was obtained from a study of blood T cell repertoires in COVID-19. Looking at the study overall: Researchers got acute and convalescent COVID-19 samples from the United States, Italy and Spain. Nucleic acid was either cDNA or gDNA, and it came from T cells, B-cell-depleted T cells, or PBMCs.

In the original analysis: Amplification of reference gene primers was used by the study to estimate nucleated cell counts. Some clones are missing from TCRdb's copy, which holds only in-frame ones; the method was immunoSEQ multiplex PCR. The V and J calls and clone size are taken from that table; D and trimming were inferred from the DNA. The profile covers about 170,000 clones, with approximately 84% appearing a single time and about 11% taken by the ten largest. This CDR3 is 14 amino acids long. Germline V CDR1 and CDR2: MNHEY, SVGAGI. Unmatched junction bases numbered 2, after V lost 0 bases and J lost 3 bases.

Sequences were obtained from peripheral blood. V usage is TRBV6-5 and J usage is TRBJ2-7; 7 nucleotides line up with TRBD1. This clonotype was obtained from a man between 65 and 79 years old with active or convalescent COVID-19. This CDR3 reads CASSYSGTVYEQYF. CDR3 bases: TGTGCCAGCAGTTACTCTGGGACAGTCTACGAGCAGTACTTC.